This T cell receptor (beta chain) emerged from a study of CD8 T cells in ankylosing spondylitis. This clonotype was observed a handful of times. The antigen is not known. Findings and caveats of the study: There was a TCR beta motif, made of several highly homologous variants, that appeared characteristic of ankylosing spondylitis blood.

The CDR3 has 16 amino acids. V lost 4 bases and J 5 bases, leaving 21 bases between the germline ends. Germline loops: CDR1 SGHRS, CDR2 YFSETQ. TCRdb reanalysed the 5' RACE reads using MiXCR and keeps one entry per CDR3 protein. The sample shows more than 400,000 distinct CDR3 sequences, about 5.4% of them seen only once. This TCR was recovered from a male donor with ankylosing spondylitis. The sample comprised blood, either unsorted or a sorted T cell fraction (not recorded which). The chain links TRBV5-1 to TRBJ2-5; possible D gene TRBD1, 6 bases. CDR3 bases: TGCGCCAGCAGCCCTGGACAGACGGCCCTTCGGGAGACCCAGTACTTC. It translates to CASSPGQTALRETQYF.